One sample yielded the 9 T cell receptor beta chains listed below, sequenced in a study of post-analysis software for immune sequencing data. Their antigens remain unidentified. TCR beta cDNA libraries included unique molecular identifiers. One entry per CDR3 protein results from TCRdb running MiXCR on the PCR reads. The sample shows some 370,000 distinct CDR3 sequences, less than 35% of them seen only once. Study-level results: Roughly five TRBV segments appeared more often in patients than in controls, and TRBV5-6, TRBV5-1 and TRBV20-1 were among these.

The sample comprised blood. These receptors were obtained from a girl between 5 and 17 years old with multiple sclerosis.

The gene calls are TRBV20-1 and TRBJ2-5, with 11 positions matching TRBD2. Per the germline V gene, CDR1 is DFQATT and CDR2 is SNEGSKA (reference sequence). The ends lost 1 base at V and 11 bases at J; junction bases unmatched: 9. The CDR3 spans 14 residues. CDR3 nucleotide sequence: TGCAGTGCTAGAGTTAGCGGGAGGGGTGATGAGCAGTACTTC. Its translation: CSARVSGRGDEQYF.

The chain combines TRBV29-1 with TRBJ2-7, with a tentative D call TRBD1 (8 bases). Between the trimmed V and J ends, which lost 0 bases and 5 bases, there was a span of 17 bases. CDR3 length: 15 amino acids. Germline V gene lookup returns CDR1 SQVTM and CDR2 ANQGSEA. Here the CDR3 DNA reads TGCAGCGTTGAAGAGGCGGACAGGGACTACAACGAGCAGTACTTC. Its translation is CSVEEADRDYNEQYF.

This clonotype was seen a few times. The chain joins TRBV2 to TRBJ1-5; the match to TRBD1 covers 10 bases. CDR3 length: 16 amino acids. Germline CDR1 and CDR2: SNHLY and FYNNEI. Germline trimming cut 6 bases from V and 2 bases from J; bases unmatched to any gene: 7. The chain's CDR3 is CASSFRDRGGNQPQHF. CDR3 bases: TGTGCCAGCAGCTTCCGGGACAGGGGTGGCAATCAGCCCCAGCATTTT. The full variable domain, its missing parts supplied by reference TRBV2 and TRBJ1-5, is EPEVTQTPSHQVTQMGQEVILRCVPISNHLYFYWYRQILGQKVEFLVSFYNNEISEKSEIFDDQFSVERPDGSNFTLKIRSTKLEDSAMYFCASSFRDRGGNQPQHFGDGTRLSIL.

This clonotype turned up a few times. The V gene is TRBV7-9, the J gene TRBJ2-1; 9 positions agree with TRBD2. This CDR3 is built from 13 residues. The trim removed 11 bases at V and 8 bases at J, leaving 10 bases unmatched. In germline, CDR1 is SEHNR, CDR2 FQNEAQ (reference sequence). In DNA, the CDR3 is TGTGCCGGACGGACTAGCGACAGCTATGAGCAGTTCTTC. This translates into CAGRTSDSYEQFF.

The chain couples TRBV10-3 to TRBJ2-6; D uncertain. The CDR3 contains 13 residues. Deletions cut 10 bases from V and 4 bases from J, with 11 bases between. CDR1 is ENHRY, CDR2 SYGVKD, per germline. The chain's CDR3 is CATSGEGANVLTF. CDR3 nucleotide sequence: TGTGCCACCTCGGGTGAGGGGGCCAACGTCCTGACTTTC.

This clonotype occurred a few times. The rearrangement joins TRBV24-1 to TRBJ2-5; possible D gene TRBD2, 6 bases. This CDR3 contains 14 residues. Per the germline V gene, CDR1 is KGHDR and CDR2 is SFDVKD. With 4 bases removed from V and 2 bases from J, the gap between germline ends came to 10 bases. The chain's CDR3 is CATSEGGPQETQYF. The CDR3 nucleotides are TGTGCCACCAGTGAAGGAGGGCCTCAAGAGACCCAGTACTTC.

This clonotype has only a few counts. Sequence at one end of the junction differs from germline and may be a read error. The chain has TRBV2 and TRBJ2-5, with D possibly TRBD2 on 6 matching bases. The CDR3 is 13 residues long. Germline V CDR1 and CDR2: SNHLY, FYNNEI. CDR3 sequence reads: CASRRGTKETQYF. CDR3 DNA: TGTGCGAGCAGGAGGGGCACCAAAGAGACCCAGTACTTC. Based on the CDR3 plus reference TRBV2 and TRBJ2-5, the full variable domain is EPEVTQTPSHQVTQMGQEVILRCVPISNHLYFYWYRQILGQKVEFLVSFYNNEISEKSEIFDDQFSVERPDGSNFTLKIRSTKLEDSAMYFCASRRGTKETQYFGPGTRLLVL.

The V call is TRBV6-5, the J call TRBJ1-5; 7 bases align to TRBD1. The junction had 8 bases not matched to a gene; V was cut back by 4 bases and J by 5 bases. CDR1 is MNHEY, CDR2 SVGAGI, per germline. The CDR3 is 15 amino acids. CDR3 in DNA: TGTGCCAGCAGTTCCTTGGCAGGGGGGGATCAGCCCCAGCATTTT. This codes for CASSSLAGGDQPQHF.

This clonotype came up a few times. This chain joins TRBV6-4 and TRBJ2-7; D possibly corresponds to TRBD2 (5 bases). The CDR3 length is 13 residues. Germline V gene data show CDR1 as MRHNA and CDR2 as SNTAGT. The V gene lost 9 bases and the J gene lost 0 bases, with 12 bases spanning the gap. The CDR3 nucleotides read TGTGCCAGTCGGACTGACTACTCCTACGAGCAGTACTTC. This gives the protein CASRTDYSYEQYF.